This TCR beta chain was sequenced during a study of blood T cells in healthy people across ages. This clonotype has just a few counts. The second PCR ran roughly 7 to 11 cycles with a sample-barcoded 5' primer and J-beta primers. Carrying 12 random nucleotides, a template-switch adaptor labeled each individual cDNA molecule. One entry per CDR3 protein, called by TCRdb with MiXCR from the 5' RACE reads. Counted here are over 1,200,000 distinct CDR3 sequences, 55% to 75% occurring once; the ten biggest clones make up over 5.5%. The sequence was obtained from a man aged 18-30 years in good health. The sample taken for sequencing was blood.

The CDR3 DNA reads as TGCAGTGCTAGCCGGACTAGCGGAGTTTACGAGCAGTACTTC. Translating gives CSASRTSGVYEQYF. The chain has TRBV20-1 and TRBJ2-4; 10 bases fit TRBD2. The J call may be incorrect, as the DNA end agrees better with TRBJ2-7. Germline loops: CDR1 DFQATT, CDR2 SNEGSKA (reference sequence). The CDR3 contains 14 residues.